This T cell receptor beta chain emerged from a study of cytomegalovirus exposure and HLA in healthy donors. From germline, CDR1 is SQVTM and CDR2 ANQGSEA. This CDR3 is built from 13 residues. After removal of 7 bases from V and 8 bases from J, the junction contained 10 bases not matched to a gene. The PCR was carried out with 60 Vbeta primers and 13 Jbeta primers. Assay: immunoSEQ multiplex PCR; the TCRdb copy retains only in-frame clones and omits some. The sample has roughly 120,000 clones. The sequence came from a middle-aged man in good health and CMV-seronegative. Source material: PBMCs. The rearrangement joins TRBV29-1 to TRBJ1-4, with 7 bases that match TRBD1. The CDR3 coding sequence is TGCAGCGCTAGAGACAGGGCTCGGGAAAAACTGTTTTTT. This encodes CSARDRAREKLFF. Filled out from reference TRBV29-1 and TRBJ1-4, the complete variable domain reads SAVISQKPSRDICQRGTSLTIQCQVDSQVTMMFWYRQQPGQSLTLIATANQGSEATYESGFVIDKFPISRPNLTFSTLTVSNMSPEDSSIYLCSARDRAREKLFFGSGTQLSVL.